One TCR beta chain is described in this entry. These data belong to a study of chemoradiotherapy in HPV16-positive cancers. This CDR3 region has 11 residues. V was pared by 2 bases and J by 8 bases, with 6 bases between. Germline CDR1 and CDR2: SGHAT and FQNNGV. Produced via immunoSEQ multiplex PCR; TCRdb's table is partial and in-frame only. The sample holds 3,500 to 4,500 clones, approximately 77% seen once. V gene TRBV11-2 combines with J gene TRBJ1-1; no clear D. The sequenced sample was tumor tissue, obtained from a patient who underwent chemoradiotherapy. This TCR was recovered from a human donor with HPV-associated anogenital cancer. This chain's CDR3 is CASSLMGEAFF. The CDR3 DNA reads TGTGCCAGCAGCTTAATGGGGGAAGCTTTCTTT. The variable domain in full, completed from reference TRBV11-2 and TRBJ1-1, reads EAGVAQSPRYKIIEKRQSVAFWCNPISGHATLYWYQQILGQGPKLLIQFQNNGVVDDSQLPKDRFSAERLKGVDSTLKIQPAKLEDSAVYLCASSLMGEAFFGQGTRLTVV.